This T cell receptor beta chain was recovered during a study of shared clonotypes between healthy human individuals (dated by TCRdb to the early 2020s). Regarding the complete study: A couple of women and a few men aged 18 to 49 years were included in the cohort. Per donor, leukapheresis produced somewhere between about 0.85 and 9.5 billion PBMCs. To increase sequencing depth and limit assay-specific biases, TCR repertoire library preparation and sequencing were carried out by different laboratories using diverse techniques. For each donor, CD4 naive and CD4 memory were each given three plates, CD8 naive was given two plates, and CD8 memory was given one plate. The study deeply sequenced blood TCR repertoires of several healthy adults to estimate repertoire size and the extent of clonotype sharing between individuals.

CDR3 length: 16 amino acids, cysteine to phenylalanine. Of all the DNA, just the CDR3 is kept, 48 bases in frame from base 1. V is clipped by 5 bases and J by 1 base, and the sequence between their germline boundaries is 17 bases long. CDR1 and CDR2 are read off the germline V gene as MDHEN and SYDVKM. On this clone itself: Its cognate antigen has yet to be identified. Base-call qualities are not available, and no considerably larger clone is one nucleotide away.

The donors were healthy, HIV-negative adults with no recently reported acute infections or vaccinations. Every donor was a Caucasian adult residing in Nashville, Tennessee, USA. CD4+ T cells were enriched by magnetic negative selection; naive cells were then positively selected on CD45RA, and the negative fraction formed the memory subset. Blood was collected by leukapheresis, and PBMCs were isolated by Ficoll-Histopaque density gradient centrifugation and then cryopreserved in liquid nitrogen vapor phase. Analytical flow cytometry was used to check the purity and quantity of every magnetically sorted T cell population. From each sorted fraction, genomic DNA was isolated and quantified by UV absorbance on a Nanodrop 2000c. Using the deep immunoSEQ assay, multiplex PCR amplified TCR CDR3 regions from genomic DNA. Extracted genomic DNA from each cell subset was distributed evenly across all wells of several immunoSEQ 96-well plates, and each plate was treated as a replicate. For sorted subsets, roughly 200 ng of genomic DNA, equivalent to roughly 33,000 T cell genomes, went into each replicate PCR. Purified libraries were quantified with a Qubit 3.0 fluorometer, sized on a Bioanalyzer 2100, and re-quantified with the KAPA Library Quantification kit. Every immunoSEQ 96-well plate was sequenced on a separate single-read 150-cycle Illumina NextSeq 550 flow cell. Turning to the authors' computational methods: Because only junctional sequences without quality scores were contained in the immunoSEQ output, filtering matching that applied to full-length reads could not be performed. To assign V/J genes and CDR3, sequences were annotated using PyIR, a Python wrapper for IgBLAST v1.9, with IMGT germline references. Any read was removed if the V/J assignment was weak (E-value above 1e-6), the CDR3 was missing, or the read contained stop codons, out-of-frame junctions, or ambiguous translated residues. A V3J clonotype was defined by an identical inferred V gene, J gene, and CDR3 amino acid sequence. Percentage overlap between repertoires was calculated by dividing the number of shared unique clonotypes by the size of the smaller repertoire. RTK rarefaction, the Chao1 estimator, and Recon v2.1 estimates of unobserved clonotypes were used to assess repertoire richness. Generation probabilities were computed with OLGA for all TCRbeta clonotypes obtained by the gDNA method from several donors. Held by TCRdb, this immuneACCESS table contains in-frame sequences only and omits some clones. Under half of the omission traces to an unresolved V gene where checked; the cause of the rest is unknown. D and trimming come from the DNA, and the V and J calls and clone size come from that table. Recorded for this sample are a few million clones; approximately 95% of them occurred a single time. Jointly, the top ten make up approximately 0.4% of the sample.

Study-level results and caveats: Estimated clonotype richness was generally larger for naive than for memory subsets. The small number of donors limited the genetic and exposure-history diversity represented. Even with the large sequencing depth, rarefaction of the sorted-subset datasets indicated that sequencing was incomplete. When a few donors were compared, the shared fraction of clonotypes was approximately 5% for naive CD4, around 4% for naive CD8, 2.3% for memory CD4, and 0.35% to 0.4% for memory CD8. Compared with non-shared clonotypes, the clonotypes found in all four sorted-subset donors had higher generation probabilities. Sampling was restricted to blood, and TCR repertoires in tissue are likely to differ from TCR repertoires in blood. Pairwise subsampling indicated that sequencing depth was expected to affect the degree of clonotype sharing among donors.

The sequence is built from TRBV28 and TRBJ1-1; the D gene is not confidently resolved. The sequence derives from a man aged 18 to 29 in good health. Some clones in this sample may be carry-over from other donors' samples. The material sequenced was naive CD4+ T cells from PBMCs. The sample's cell subset or site label, decoded: CD45RA+ positively selected. The bases read TGTGCCAGCAGTCCCTGGGAACTTCATCCGAACACTGAAGCTTTCTTT. Translated, it gives CASSPWELHPNTEAFF.